A selection of T cell receptor beta chains follows, all from one sample in a study of cytomegalovirus exposure and HLA in healthy donors. Only in-frame clones appear in the TCRdb table, and some are missing; sequencing was by immunoSEQ multiplex PCR. Here the sample spans approximately 100,000 clones, about 85% being singletons. Input material: PBMCs. These receptors came from a middle-aged man in good health and CMV-seropositive. Both conserved end residues are part of each CDR3.

j_gene	v_gene	CDR3aa
TRBJ2-7	TRBV7-9	CASSPVGGDEQYF
TRBJ2-7	TRBV6-1	CASSGGQGGAYEQYF
TRBJ2-5	TRBV15	CATSRDRGHETQYF
TRBJ1-2	TRBV5-4	CASTRTGGSYGYTF
TRBJ2-3	TRBV23-1	CASSHAPTSHTQYF
TRBJ2-3	TRBV18	CASSPNDRPDTQYF
TRBJ1-2	TRBV6-5	CASSSRSNYGYTF
TRBJ1-2	TRBV7-9	CASSLPGINGYTF
TRBJ2-1	TRBV7-3	CASSLRGDNRDEQFF
TRBJ2-2	TRBV18	CASSPPPPFTGELFF
TRBJ2-7	TRBV6-5	CASSSGLALFEQYF
TRBJ2-7	TRBV21-1	CASIGHWDYEQYF
TRBJ2-1	TRBV11-2	CASSSAGARRSSEQFF
TRBJ2-7	TRBV18	CASSRGQVIAGGLLYEQYF
TRBJ1-1	TRBV7-9	CASSLGAGYTEAFF
TRBJ2-1	TRBV5-1	CASSLVANEQFF
TRBJ1-1	TRBV19	CASSIVPSLQGLNTEAFF
TRBJ2-1	TRBV27	CASSHTSGGTIAYNEQFF
TRBJ2-1	TRBV11-2	CASSQGQGVYNEQFF
TRBJ1-2	TRBV5-4	CASSSIQQGPYGYTF
TRBJ1-3	TRBV23-1	CASSQSTVWDTGGSQQAGNTIYF
TRBJ2-3	TRBV9	CASSGKPGLPNTDTQYF
TRBJ2-3	TRBV27	CASSRVGAPTDTQYF
TRBJ2-3	TRBV5-6	CASSEAGMGGRKDTQYF
TRBJ1-5	TRBV4-2	CASSQDRRTLSNQPQHF
TRBJ2-1	TRBV5-1	CASSSSGGYNEQFF
TRBJ2-6	TRBV9	CASSPRTGGAVGANVLTF
TRBJ1-1	TRBV10-3	CAISDTDMGRGEAFF
TRBJ2-2	TRBV7-9	CASSLTGLETGELFF
TRBJ2-3	TRBV14	CASSPPWTSEFADTQYF
TRBJ1-2	TRBV4-1	CASSPQENYGYTF
TRBJ1-1	TRBV5-1	CASSLRQQTEAFF
TRBJ2-3	TRBV5-6	CASSLVAGGSTDTQYF
TRBJ2-7	TRBV28	CASSFSGTYEQYF
TRBJ1-5	TRBV29-1	CSVPDSFHQPQHF
TRBJ1-1	TRBV6-5	CATSDRGVTEAFF
TRBJ1-3	TRBV18	CASSPRIDKANTIYF
TRBJ2-1	TRBV5-1	CASSLGGEVVYNEQFF
TRBJ2-5	TRBV11-3	CASSLYGPPQGAETQYF
TRBJ2-6	TRBV30	CAWGQGFGANVLTF
TRBJ2-1	TRBV6-1	CASSDPNLAGGGNEQFF
TRBJ2-7	TRBV5-1	CASSSGQRTGADEQYF
TRBJ2-5	TRBV11-2	CASSPRLGEGETQYF
TRBJ2-7	TRBV21-1	CASRKTGTESRDSYEQYF
TRBJ2-7	TRBV7-8	CASSLVLAGMVEQYF
TRBJ2-5	TRBV7-8	CASSPGQGGETQYF
TRBJ1-2	TRBV6-6	CASSYETGSYGYTF
TRBJ1-3	TRBV14	CASSPRGFGNTIYF
TRBJ1-1	TRBV11-2	CASSAENRNTEAFF
TRBJ2-6	TRBV5-4	CASSRDRVRSGANVLTF
TRBJ2-7	TRBV7-9	CASSLTASYEQYF
TRBJ1-2	TRBV19	CASTGNYGYTF
TRBJ2-7	TRBV19	CASSINRGSYEQYF
TRBJ1-1	TRBV18	CASSSLQGINTEAFF
TRBJ1-5	TRBV7-9	CASSESGADQPQHF
TRBJ1-5	TRBV6-1	CASSQGSRQPQHF
TRBJ2-3	TRBV11-3	CASTKRGFTQYF
TRBJ2-2	TRBV19	CASTPPTLAGIGTGELFF
NA	TRBV11-3	CASSLGGIPPYEQYF
TRBJ2-7	TRBV25-1	CASSPGLSYEQYF